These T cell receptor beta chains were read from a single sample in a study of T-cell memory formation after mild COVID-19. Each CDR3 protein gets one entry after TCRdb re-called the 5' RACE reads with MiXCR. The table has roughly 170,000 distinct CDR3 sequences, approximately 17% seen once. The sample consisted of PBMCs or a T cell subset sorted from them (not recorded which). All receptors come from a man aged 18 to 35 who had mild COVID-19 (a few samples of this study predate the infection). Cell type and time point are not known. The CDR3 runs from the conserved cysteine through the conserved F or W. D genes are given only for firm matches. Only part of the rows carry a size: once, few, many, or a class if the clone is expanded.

CDR3: CASLRTSGAYEQYF
DNA: TGTGCCAGCCTTAGGACTAGCGGGGCCTACGAGCAGTACTTC
size: NA
D: TRBD2
V: TRBV7-2
J: TRBJ2-7
length: 14

CDR3: CASSQGVFSYEQYF
DNA: TGTGCCAGCAGCCAGGGAGTCTTCTCCTACGAGCAGTACTTC
size: NA
D: NA
V: TRBV3-1
J: TRBJ2-7
length: 14

CDR3: CASSLFWTGETFTGANVLTF
DNA: TGTGCCAGCAGCCTTTTCTGGACAGGGGAAACATTCACTGGGGCCAACGTCCTGACTTTC
size: NA
D: TRBD1
V: TRBV14
J: TRBJ2-6
length: 20

CDR3: CASSSREGWDGYTF
DNA: TGTGCCAGCAGCTCCAGGGAAGGATGGGATGGCTACACCTTC
size: NA
D: NA
V: TRBV5-6
J: TRBJ1-2
length: 14

CDR3: CASSQDWGKETQYF
DNA: TGCGCCAGCAGCCAAGATTGGGGAAAAGAGACCCAGTACTTC
size: NA
D: NA
V: TRBV4-3
J: TRBJ2-5
length: 14

CDR3: CASTVGQGRRETQYF
DNA: TGTGCCAGCACCGTCGGACAGGGGAGAAGAGAGACCCAGTACTTC
size: NA
D: TRBD1
V: TRBV12-3/TRBV12-4
J: TRBJ2-5
length: 15

CDR3: CASTRGGPSDTQYF
DNA: TGTGCCAGCACGCGGGGGGGCCCGTCAGATACGCAGTATTTT
size: NA
D: TRBD2
V: TRBV7-3
J: TRBJ2-3
length: 14

CDR3: CASSYSRDRAASNQPQHF
DNA: TGTGCCAGCAGTTACTCCCGTGATCGTGCAGCTAGCAATCAGCCCCAGCATTTT
size: NA
D: NA
V: TRBV6-2/TRBV6-3
J: TRBJ1-5
length: 18

CDR3: CAWSRGLAGGTDTQYF
DNA: TGTGCCTGGAGTCGAGGACTAGCGGGGGGCACAGATACGCAGTATTTT
size: many
D: TRBD2
V: TRBV30
J: TRBJ2-3
length: 16

CDR3: CASSEVMGGELFF
DNA: TGCGCCAGCTCGGAGGTTATGGGCGGGGAGCTGTTTTTT
size: NA
D: NA
V: TRBV5-1
J: TRBJ2-2
length: 13

CDR3: CASSQDLRRGDTEAFF
DNA: TGTGCCAGCAGCCAAGATTTACGCAGGGGGGACACTGAAGCTTTCTTT
size: NA
D: TRBD1
V: TRBV14
J: TRBJ1-1
length: 16

CDR3: CASSLAAGQGYTF
DNA: TGTGCCAGCAGCTTAGCGGCAGGTCAAGGCTACACCTTC
size: few
D: NA
V: TRBV7-2
J: TRBJ1-2
length: 13

CDR3: CSARDQGGETQYF
DNA: TGCAGTGCTAGAGATCAGGGTGGGGAGACCCAGTACTTC
size: few
D: NA
V: TRBV20-1
J: TRBJ2-5
length: 13

CDR3: CASGVRRADTQYF
DNA: TGTGCCAGCGGGGTCAGGCGCGCAGATACGCAGTATTTT
size: few
D: NA
V: TRBV7-2
J: TRBJ2-3
length: 13

CDR3: CASSLETSTSTDTQYF
DNA: TGTGCCAGCAGCTTAGAGACTTCTACTAGCACAGATACGCAGTATTTT
size: many
D: NA
V: TRBV11-2
J: TRBJ2-3
length: 16

CDR3: CASSVAPSQPQHF
DNA: TGTGCCAGCAGCGTAGCTCCAAGTCAGCCCCAGCATTTT
size: few
D: NA
V: TRBV9
J: TRBJ1-5
length: 13

CDR3: CSATGGAKETQYF
DNA: TGCAGTGCCACCGGGGGGGCCAAAGAGACCCAGTACTTC
size: NA
D: TRBD2
V: TRBV20-1
J: TRBJ2-5
length: 13

CDR3: CASSPGQGRTDTQYF
DNA: TGTGCCAGCAGCCCGGGACAGGGCCGCACAGATACGCAGTATTTT
size: NA
D: TRBD1
V: TRBV7-2
J: TRBJ2-3
length: 15

CDR3: CSARAAGDEKLFF
DNA: TGCAGTGCTAGAGCGGCAGGGGATGAAAAACTGTTTTTT
size: few
D: NA
V: TRBV20-1
J: TRBJ1-4
length: 13

CDR3: CASSIRDRDTGELFF
DNA: TGTGCCAGTAGTATCCGGGACAGGGACACCGGGGAGCTGTTTTTT
size: NA
D: TRBD1
V: TRBV19
J: TRBJ2-2
length: 15

CDR3: CASSYSIAGRLSYNEQFF
DNA: TGTGCCAGCAGTTACTCGATAGCGGGACGACTCTCCTACAATGAGCAGTTCTTC
size: NA
D: TRBD2
V: TRBV6-6
J: TRBJ2-1
length: 18

CDR3: CSVDRTDQETQYF
DNA: TGCAGCGTTGACCGGACTGATCAAGAGACCCAGTACTTC
size: NA
D: NA
V: TRBV29-1
J: TRBJ2-5
length: 13